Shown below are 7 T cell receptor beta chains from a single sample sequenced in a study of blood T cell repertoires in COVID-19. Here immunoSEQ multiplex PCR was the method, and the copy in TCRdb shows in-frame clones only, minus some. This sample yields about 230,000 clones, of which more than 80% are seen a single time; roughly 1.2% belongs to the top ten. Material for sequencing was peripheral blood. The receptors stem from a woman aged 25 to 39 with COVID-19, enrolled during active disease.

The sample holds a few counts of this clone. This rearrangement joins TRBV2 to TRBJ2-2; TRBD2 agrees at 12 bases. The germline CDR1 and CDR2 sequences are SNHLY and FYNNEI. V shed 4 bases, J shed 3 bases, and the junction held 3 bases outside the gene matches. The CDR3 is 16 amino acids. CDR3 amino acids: CASSGTSGADTGELFF. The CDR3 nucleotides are TGTGCCAGCAGTGGGACTAGCGGGGCGGACACCGGGGAGCTGTTTTTT.

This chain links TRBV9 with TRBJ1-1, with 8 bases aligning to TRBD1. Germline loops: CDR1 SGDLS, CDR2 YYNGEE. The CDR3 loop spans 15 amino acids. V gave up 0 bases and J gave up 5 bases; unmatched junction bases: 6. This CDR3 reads CASSVVQGAVTEAFF. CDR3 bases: TGTGCCAGCAGCGTAGTGCAGGGGGCGGTGACTGAAGCTTTCTTT.

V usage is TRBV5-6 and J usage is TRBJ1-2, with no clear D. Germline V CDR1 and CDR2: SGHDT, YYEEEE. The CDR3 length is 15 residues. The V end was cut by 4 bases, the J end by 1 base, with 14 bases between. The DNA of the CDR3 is TGTGCCAGCAGCCCCTGGGTGCAGGTTAACTATGGCTACACCTTC. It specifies CASSPWVQVNYGYTF.

For the CDR3, the DNA is TGTGCCAGCAGCGGGACAGTGAACACTGAAGCTTTCTTT. Its translation: CASSGTVNTEAFF. The chain links TRBV6-5 to TRBJ1-1; TRBD1 matches at 7 bases. The germline V gene has CDR1 MNHEY and CDR2 SVGAGI. The ends lost 6 bases at V and 0 bases at J; junction bases unmatched: 1. The CDR3 has 13 residues.

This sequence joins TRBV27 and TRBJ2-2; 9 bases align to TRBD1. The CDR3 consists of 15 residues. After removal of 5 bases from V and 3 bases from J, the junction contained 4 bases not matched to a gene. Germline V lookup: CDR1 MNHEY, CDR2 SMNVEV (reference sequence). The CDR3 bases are TGTGCCAGCAGTATGACAGGGGGGTACACCGGGGAGCTGTTTTTT. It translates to CASSMTGGYTGELFF.

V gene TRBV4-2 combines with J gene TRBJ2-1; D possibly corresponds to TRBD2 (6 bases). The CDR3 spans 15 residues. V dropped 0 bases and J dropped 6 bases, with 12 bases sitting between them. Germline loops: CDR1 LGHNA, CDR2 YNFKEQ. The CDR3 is CASSQEVLAGNEQFF. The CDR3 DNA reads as TGTGCCAGCAGCCAAGAAGTACTAGCAGGCAATGAGCAGTTCTTC.

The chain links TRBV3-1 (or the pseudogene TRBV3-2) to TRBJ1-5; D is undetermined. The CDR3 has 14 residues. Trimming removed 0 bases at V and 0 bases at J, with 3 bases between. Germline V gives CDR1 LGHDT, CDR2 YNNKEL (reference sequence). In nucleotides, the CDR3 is TGTGCCAGCAGCCAAGACGTTAGCAATCAGCCCCAGCATTTT. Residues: CASSQDVSNQPQHF.